This TCR beta chain emerged from a study of T cell changes during pregnancy in multiple sclerosis. This clone appeared a single time. TCRdb's table, derived via immunoSEQ multiplex PCR, lists solely in-frame clones and lacks some. The sample contains over 50,000 clones, around 94% of which appear only once. V gave up 5 bases and J gave up 3 bases, with 26 bases separating them. The germline V gene has CDR1 LNHDA and CDR2 SQIVND (reference sequence). The CDR3 spans 19 residues. The sequence was obtained from a female donor with multiple sclerosis, enrolled in a pregnancy study. The chain recombines TRBV19 with TRBJ2-1; the D gene is possibly TRBD1 (8 bases). Sample: CD4+ T cells from peripheral blood mononuclear cells, taken in the third trimester of pregnancy. Written as DNA, the CDR3 is TGTGCCAGTAGTCCCCGGACAGGGATGGGAGGGATTTACTACAATGAGCAGTTCTTC. Translated: CASSPRTGMGGIYYNEQFF.